This T cell receptor (beta chain) originates from a study of CDR3 diversity in severe acne. From the PCR reads, TCRdb called clonotypes with MiXCR, one entry per CDR3 protein. The table records roughly 81,000 distinct CDR3 sequences, approximately 52% of them present only once. J lost 5 bases, V lost 5 bases, and 5 bases had no gene match. The CDR3 runs to 14 residues. Germline CDR1 and CDR2: SGHAT and FQDESV (reference sequence). Sequenced sample: blood. The origin of this receptor is a male donor in good health, serving as a control. The chain couples TRBV11-1 to TRBJ1-1; 10 bases fit TRBD1. The CDR3 coding sequence is TGTGCCAGCAGCGAGACAGGGGGCAGTACTGAAGCTTTCTTT. It encodes CASSETGGSTEAFF.